The text below deals with one T cell receptor (beta chain). Its antigen is currently unknown. This specimen belongs to a study of cytomegalovirus exposure and HLA in healthy donors. Study-wide context: Unique TCR beta sequences numbering around 110 million came from around 180 million T cells in an earlier analysis. Inside one of the first data releases sat some 93 million unique TCRs taken from HLA-typed donors.

Primers: 60 Vbeta forward and 13 Jbeta reverse. Method: immunoSEQ multiplex PCR; TCRdb's copy keeps in-frame clones and lacks some. This table holds 130,000 or so clones, roughly 70% found once. This CDR3 has 13 amino acids. With V trimmed by 11 bases and J by 4 bases, 6 bases remained unmatched. Germline CDR1 reads LNHDA; CDR2 reads SQIVND (reference sequence). Study-level findings and limits: An analysis that was carried out later associated 15,000 to 20,000 TCR beta sequences with HLA alleles at 0.05 false discovery rate. Later, an analysis found that common viral pathogens appeared to be linked with several of the most significant clusters.

The sample taken for sequencing was PBMCs. The receptor was derived from a man aged 35-49 years in good health and CMV-seropositive. This chain links TRBV19 with TRBJ2-2; 8 bases are a match to TRBD2. This CDR3 reads CASSGSITGELFF. The CDR3 DNA sequence: TGTGCCTCAAGCGGGAGCATCACCGGGGAGCTGTTTTTT.